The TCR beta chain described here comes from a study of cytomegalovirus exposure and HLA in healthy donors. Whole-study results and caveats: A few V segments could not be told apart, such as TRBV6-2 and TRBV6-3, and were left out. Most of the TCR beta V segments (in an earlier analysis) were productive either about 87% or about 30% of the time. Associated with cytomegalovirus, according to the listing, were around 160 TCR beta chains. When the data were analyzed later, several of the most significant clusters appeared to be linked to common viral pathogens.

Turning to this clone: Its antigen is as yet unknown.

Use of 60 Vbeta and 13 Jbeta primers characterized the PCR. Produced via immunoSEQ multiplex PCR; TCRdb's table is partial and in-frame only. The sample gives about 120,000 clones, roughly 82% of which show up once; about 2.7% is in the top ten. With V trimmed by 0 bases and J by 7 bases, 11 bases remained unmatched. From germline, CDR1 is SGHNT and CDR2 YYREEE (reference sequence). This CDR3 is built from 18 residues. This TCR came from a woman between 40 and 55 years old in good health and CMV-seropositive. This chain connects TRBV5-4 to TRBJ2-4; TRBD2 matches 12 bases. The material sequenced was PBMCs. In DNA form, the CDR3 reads TGTGCCAGCAGCTTGGCCGGGCTAGCGGGGGGGCTGGGGAACATTCAGTACTTC. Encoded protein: CASSLAGLAGGLGNIQYF.